These 14 T cell receptor beta chains share one sample of origin, sequenced in a study of blood T cell repertoires in COVID-19. Some clones are missing from TCRdb's copy, which holds only in-frame ones; the method was immunoSEQ multiplex PCR. The sample consists of 65,000 to 80,000 clones, 86% of them appearing once. The specimen sequenced was peripheral blood. Receptor source: a man aged 25 to 40 with acute or convalescent COVID-19.

This clone was seen a few times. The rearrangement joins TRBV27 to TRBJ1-4; 7 positions agree with TRBD1. Germline V gene data show CDR1 as MNHEY and CDR2 as SMNVEV (reference sequence). With V trimmed by 3 bases and J by 5 bases, 3 bases remained unmatched. This CDR3 has 14 residues. The CDR3 sequence is CASSFRDSNEKLFF. DNA of the CDR3: TGTGCCAGCAGTTTCCGGGACAGCAATGAAAAACTGTTTTTT.

The V gene is TRBV6-1, the J gene TRBJ1-1, with 7 bases matching TRBD1. The trim removed 0 bases at V and 4 bases at J, leaving 14 bases unmatched. The length of the CDR3 is 18 residues. Germline loops: CDR1 MNHNS, CDR2 SASEGT. The CDR3 region has the DNA TGTGCCAGCAGTGAAGCGCAAGGGGACAGCCGGTGGGGCACTGAAGCTTTCTTT. Translated, it gives CASSEAQGDSRWGTEAFF.

The rearrangement uses TRBV5-1 and TRBJ2-5, with 11 bases fitting TRBD1. After removal of 4 bases from V and 3 bases from J, the junction contained 8 bases not matched to a gene. CDR1 is SGHRS and CDR2 is YFSETQ in the germline V gene. CDR3 length: 16 residues. CDR3 region: CASSTGQGARKETQYF. The CDR3 nucleotides are TGCGCCAGCAGCACCGGACAGGGGGCGAGGAAAGAGACCCAGTACTTC.

This rearrangement joins TRBV5-6 to TRBJ1-2; D possibly corresponds to TRBD1 (6 bases). This CDR3 is built from 12 residues. From germline, CDR1 is SGHDT and CDR2 YYEEEE. Trimming removed 4 bases at V and 7 bases at J, with 11 bases between. The CDR3 loop reads CASSPQGRGYTF. Written as DNA, the CDR3 is TGTGCCAGCAGCCCGCAGGGGCGTGGCTACACCTTC.

The V call is TRBV3-1 (or the pseudogene TRBV3-2), the J call TRBJ2-4; 7 bases are shared with TRBD1. This CDR3 region has 15 residues. V shed 5 bases and J 5 bases; nucleotides not matched to a gene: 9. Per the germline V gene, CDR1 is LGHDT and CDR2 is YNNKEL (reference sequence). CDR3: CASSTSGQLENIQYF. For the CDR3, the DNA is TGTGCCAGCAGCACGTCGGGACAGTTAGAAAACATTCAGTACTTC.

This clone was observed once. J is TRBJ1-2 and V is TRBV10-3, with 8 positions matching TRBD1. Germline lookup yields CDR1 ENHRY and CDR2 SYGVKD. This CDR3 has 13 residues. J lost 8 bases, V lost 5 bases, and 7 bases had no gene match. The CDR3 sequence is CAISSTGVEGYTF. The CDR3 DNA reads TGTGCCATCAGTTCGACAGGGGTGGAAGGCTACACCTTC.

The CDR3 here is CASSRGREDGYTF. CDR3 DNA: TGTGCCAGCAGCCGAGGGAGGGAGGATGGCTACACCTTC. The V call is TRBV6-5, the J call TRBJ1-2; D gene ambiguous. The CDR3 loop spans 13 amino acids. Trimming removed 6 bases from V and 6 bases from J, with 14 bases in between. Germline CDR1 reads MNHEY; CDR2 reads SVGAGI.

The chain carries TRBV30 and TRBJ1-2, with D maybe TRBD1 (5 bases). The V and J ends lost 4 bases and 3 bases respectively, with 12 bases between them. Germline lookup yields CDR1 GTSNPN and CDR2 SVGIG (reference sequence). The CDR3 is made up of 13 amino acids. CDR3 in amino acids: CAWNQGGDYGYTF. DNA of the CDR3: TGTGCCTGGAACCAAGGAGGGGACTATGGCTACACCTTC.

The chain couples TRBV2 to TRBJ2-2, with D possibly TRBD1 on 6 matching bases. Germline V gene data show CDR1 as SNHLY and CDR2 as FYNNEI. This CDR3 has 16 residues. With 2 bases removed from V and 0 bases from J, the gap between germline ends came to 10 bases. The CDR3: CASSETQGSNTGELFF. In DNA, the CDR3 is TGTGCCAGCAGTGAAACACAGGGATCGAACACCGGGGAGCTGTTTTTT.

V usage is TRBV27 and J usage is TRBJ1-4; no clear D gene. The CDR3 runs 20 residues. In germline, CDR1 is MNHEY, CDR2 SMNVEV (reference sequence). Trimming took off 1 base at V and 0 bases at J, with 21 bases between the two ends. CDR3 coding DNA: TGTGCCAGCAGTTTATTCCCCACGTATACTAAATCCCCAACTAATGAAAAACTGTTTTTT. It codes for CASSLFPTYTKSPTNEKLFF.

This chain uses TRBV18 with TRBJ1-1, with D uncertain. This CDR3 has 19 amino acids. The germline V gene encodes CDR1 KGHSH and CDR2 LQKENI. Trimming left V 2 bases short and J 2 bases short, with 24 bases between. CDR3 bases: TGTGCCAGCTCACCAAACCCCCAGAGCTCGGGGTTCGCAAACACTGAAGCTTTCTTT. This gives the protein CASSPNPQSSGFANTEAFF.

V is TRBV2 and J is TRBJ1-1, with 9 bases aligning to TRBD1. The CDR3 has 15 amino acids. Germline values: CDR1 SNHLY, CDR2 FYNNEI. The ends lost 6 bases at V and 0 bases at J; junction bases unmatched: 5. The CDR3 sequence is CASSPQGAVNTEAFF. CDR3 bases: TGTGCCAGCAGCCCACAGGGGGCGGTGAACACTGAAGCTTTCTTT.

V and J are TRBV19 and TRBJ1-5; 8 bases agree with TRBD1. There are 13 residues in the CDR3. Germline trimming cut 7 bases from V and 6 bases from J; bases unmatched to any gene: 5. The germline V gene encodes CDR1 LNHDA and CDR2 SQIVND (reference sequence). This CDR3 is CASIQGEGQPQHF. Here the CDR3 DNA reads TGTGCCAGTATACAGGGGGAAGGTCAGCCCCAGCATTTT.

The rearrangement uses TRBV10-3 and TRBJ2-7; TRBD2 might be the D (6 bases). This CDR3 comprises 13 residues. The V and J ends lost 0 bases and 4 bases respectively, with 7 bases between them. Per germline, CDR1 ENHRY and CDR2 SYGVKD. The CDR3 region is CAISESAGYEQYV. Here the CDR3 DNA reads TGTGCCATCAGTGAGTCCGCGGGGTACGAGCAGTACGTC.